This is a list of T cell receptor beta chains from one sample in a study of shared clonotypes between healthy human individuals. TCRdb's copy holds only in-frame clones and misses some; the assay was immunoSEQ multiplex PCR. The table lists 2 million to 2.5 million clones, nearly 97% of them singletons. The specimen sequenced was naive CD4+ T cells sorted from blood. Receptors were obtained from a man aged 18 to 30 in good health. Both conserved end residues are part of each CDR3. A D gene is named only where the DNA matches it firmly. Not all rows give a size; the values are once, few, many and, for expanded clones, a class.

TRBV18,TRBJ1-1,NA,NA,CASSPRGNTEAFF,TGTGCCAGCTCACCGAGGGGAAACACTGAAGCTTTCTTT
TRBV7-8,TRBJ1-1,few,NA,CASSPLNPTEAFF,TGTGCCAGCAGCCCTCTGAATCCCACTGAAGCTTTCTTT
TRBV11-1,TRBJ2-1,NA,TRBD1,CASRGTGSTYNEQFF,TGTGCCAGCAGGGGGACAGGATCAACCTACAATGAGCAGTTCTTC
TRBV6-1,TRBJ2-7,NA,TRBD1,CASSHRGPKDEQYF,TGTGCCAGCAGTCACAGGGGGCCTAAGGACGAGCAGTACTTC
TRBV6-4,TRBJ2-1,NA,NA,CASSDEAAVNEQFF,TGTGCCAGCAGTGACGAGGCGGCAGTCAATGAGCAGTTCTTC
TRBV2,TRBJ2-1,NA,TRBD2,CASNRGGASYNEQFF,TGTGCCAGCAACCGCGGGGGGGCTTCCTACAATGAGCAGTTCTTC
TRBV5-4,TRBJ2-6,NA,NA,CASRNSGANVLTF,TGTGCCAGCCGGAACTCTGGGGCCAACGTCCTGACTTTC
TRBV11-3,TRBJ2-5,NA,NA,CASSLGRGETQYF,TGTGCCAGCAGCTTAGGACGGGGAGAGACCCAGTACTTC
TRBV15,TRBJ1-2,NA,NA,CATSRDLWGGYTF,TGTGCCACCAGCAGAGATTTATGGGGTGGCTACACCTTC
TRBV2,TRBJ2-7,NA,NA,CASSLFYEQYF,TGTGCCAGCAGCCTTTTCTACGAGCAGTACTTC
TRBV6-5,TRBJ2-2,NA,NA,CASSPSDSNTGELFF,TGTGCCAGCAGTCCCTCGGACAGTAACACCGGGGAGCTGTTTTTT
TRBV11-1,TRBJ2-5,NA,TRBD2,CASSLGLAAQETQYF,TGTGCCAGCAGCTTGGGACTAGCGGCGCAAGAGACCCAGTACTTC
TRBV5-1,TRBJ2-2,NA,TRBD1,CASSLMGQGNANTGELFF,TGCGCCAGCAGCTTGATGGGACAGGGGAATGCGAACACCGGGGAGCTGTTTTTT
TRBV9,TRBJ2-7,NA,NA,CASSGYNRLEQYF,TGTGCCAGCAGCGGTTACAACCGCCTTGAGCAGTACTTC
TRBV10-3,TRBJ2-7,NA,TRBD1,CAISESPGQGYEQYF,TGTGCCATCAGTGAGTCCCCGGGACAGGGCTACGAGCAGTACTTC
TRBV7-9,TRBJ1-4,NA,NA,CASSLGQISATNEKLFF,TGTGCCAGCAGCTTAGGGCAAATAAGTGCAACTAATGAAAAACTGTTTTTT
TRBV18,TRBJ1-1,NA,TRBD1,CASSRQGSTNTEAFF,TGTGCCAGCTCACGACAGGGGTCCACGAACACTGAAGCTTTCTTT
TRBV19,TRBJ2-3,NA,NA,CASSIGVVGKGTDTQYF,TGTGCCAGTAGTATAGGAGTCGTCGGGAAGGGGACAGATACGCAGTATTTT
TRBV20-1,TRBJ2-7,NA,NA,CSARDVNEQYF,TGCAGTGCTAGAGATGTCAACGAGCAGTACTTC
TRBV10-3,TRBJ2-1,NA,NA,CAISESQGTYNEQFF,TGTGCCATCAGTGAGTCACAGGGCACCTACAATGAGCAGTTCTTC
TRBV4-1,TRBJ1-1,once,TRBD1,CASSQLGQGKYTEAFF,TGCGCCAGCAGCCAGCTAGGACAGGGGAAGTACACTGAAGCTTTCTTT